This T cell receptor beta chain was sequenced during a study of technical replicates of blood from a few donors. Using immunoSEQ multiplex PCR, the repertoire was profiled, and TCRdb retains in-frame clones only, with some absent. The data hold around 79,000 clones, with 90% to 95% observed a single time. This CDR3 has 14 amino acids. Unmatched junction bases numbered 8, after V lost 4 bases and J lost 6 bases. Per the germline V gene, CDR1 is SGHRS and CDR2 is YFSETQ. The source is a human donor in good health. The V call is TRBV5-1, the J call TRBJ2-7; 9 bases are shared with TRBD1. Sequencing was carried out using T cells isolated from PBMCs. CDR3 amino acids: CASSAAGTGLEQYF. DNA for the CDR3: TGCGCCAGCAGCGCGGCCGGGACAGGGCTCGAGCAGTACTTC.